This T cell receptor beta chain comes out of a study of T cell repertoires in cytomegalovirus infection. Study as a whole: Alongside well-studied HLA-B-restricted CMV epitopes, recently identified HLA-C-restricted CMV epitopes were also used. In public TCR beta signatures, there were indications of both CMV infection and matching HLA type.

Study-wide findings and caveats: Adding up the frequency of public TCR beta families identified people who carried CMV plus the relevant HLA. HLA-C-restricted, CMV-specific TCR beta clonotypes were dominant ex vivo.

From the reads, TCRdb called clonotypes with MiXCR, one entry per CDR3 protein. The table has some 900,000 distinct CDR3 sequences, approximately 32% seen once. With respect to this clonotype: Its cognate antigen is unknown.

The V gene end was trimmed by 4 bases and the J gene end by 8 bases; junction bases not matched to a gene: 7. The V gene's germline CDR1 is SGHVS and CDR2 FNYEAQ. CDR3 size: 14 residues. This sequence joins TRBV7-6 and TRBJ2-1; 8 bases fit TRBD1. The clonotype was recovered from a human donor in good health (CMV status not recorded). Some clones in this sample may be carry-over from other donors' samples. Sample: cultured CD8+ T cells from PBMCs, taken from culture after CMV antigen stimulation. The CDR3 coding sequence is TGTGCCAGCAGCTATGGGGACAGGATCGATGAGCAGTTCTTC. Translation: CASSYGDRIDEQFF.